The 26 T cell receptor beta chains reported below all come from one sample, sequenced in a study of cytomegalovirus exposure and HLA in healthy donors (dated by TCRdb to the late 2010s). Library preparation was by the immunoSEQ multiplex PCR assay. For the multiplex PCR, a mixture combining 60 forward primers for TCR Vbeta segments and 13 reverse primers for TCR Jbeta segments was used. The source is immuneACCESS, and TCRdb retained only in-frame sequences with V and J called. Part of the clones is not carried over; for the studies checked, unresolved V genes explain less than half of this, and the remainder is unexplained. This specimen's table enumerates 140,000 to 150,000 clones. 0.8% to 1% of the sample belongs to the ten largest clones. The material sequenced was PBMCs. These receptor sequences come from a male donor in good health and CMV-seronegative.

The chain joins TRBV19 to TRBJ2-7, with D unclear. Germline CDR1 is LNHDA and CDR2 is SQIVND (reference sequence). The CDR3 runs to 14 residues. V shed 2 bases and J shed 0 bases, with 8 bases lying between them. In DNA, the CDR3 is TGTGCCAGTAGTATAACCATTAGCTCCTACGAGCAGTACTTC. It specifies CASSITISSYEQYF.

The chain links TRBV6-1 to TRBJ2-7; 9 bases agree with TRBD1. CDR1 and CDR2 from the germline V gene are MNHNS and SASEGT. The CDR3 contains 14 residues. The V gene end was trimmed by 5 bases and the J gene end by 7 bases; junction bases not matched to a gene: 9. The CDR3 DNA is TGTGCCAGCAGTTCCCGGGACAGGGCGAGAGAGCAGTACTTC. Its translation: CASSSRDRAREQYF.

The CDR3 DNA reads TGTGCCAGCAGCGTAGCGGGGGGCCAAGAGACCCAGTACTTC. It yields the protein CASSVAGGQETQYF. The chain couples TRBV9 to TRBJ2-5; 7 bases fit TRBD2. The CDR3 extends over 14 amino acids. Losses at the gene ends were 0 bases for V and 1 base for J; bases not matched to a gene: 0. Germline assignment: CDR1 SGDLS and CDR2 YYNGEE. Based on the CDR3 plus reference TRBV9 and TRBJ2-5, the full variable domain is DSGVTQTPKHLITATGQRVTLRCSPRSGDLSVYWYQQSLDQGLQFLIQYYNGEERAKGNILERFSAQQFPDLHSELNLSSLELGDSALYFCASSVAGGQETQYFGPGTRLLVL.

CDR3 sequence: CASSVTGGGSGTEAFF. CDR3 nucleotides: TGTGCCAGCAGCGTGACAGGGGGCGGCTCGGGCACTGAAGCTTTCTTT. The chain links TRBV7-8 to TRBJ1-1; the match to TRBD1 covers 10 bases. This CDR3 comprises 16 residues. Germline V gene data show CDR1 as SGHVS and CDR2 as FQNEAQ. With 5 bases clipped from V and 4 bases from J, the junction kept 10 bases outside the gene matches. Full variable domain (remainder filled in from reference TRBV7-8 and TRBJ1-1): GAGVSQSPRYKVAKRGQDVALRCDPISGHVSLFWYQQALGQGPEFLTYFQNEAQLDKSGLPSDRFFAERPEGSVSTLKIQRTQQEDSAVYLCASSVTGGGSGTEAFFGQGTRLTVV.

The V and J genes are TRBV7-8 and TRBJ1-2; D ambiguous. The germline gives CDR1 SGHVS, CDR2 FQNEAQ. CDR3 size: 16 residues. V lost 3 bases, J lost 3 bases, and 17 bases lay in between. For the CDR3, the DNA is TGTGCCAGCAGCTTCGTACCAGGATACTCTTACTATGGCTACACCTTC. It encodes CASSFVPGYSYYGYTF.

This chain connects TRBV18 to TRBJ1-1, with D unresolved. Germline-derived CDR1 and CDR2 are KGHSH and LQKENI. This CDR3 spans 15 amino acids. Trimming pared 0 bases from V and 3 bases from J, leaving 11 bases between. This CDR3 reads CASSPPDLRDTEAFF. The DNA for the CDR3 is TGTGCCAGCTCACCACCTGACTTGAGGGACACTGAAGCTTTCTTT.

The chain links TRBV4-2 to TRBJ2-2, with 10 bases matching TRBD2. The germline gives CDR1 LGHNA, CDR2 YNFKEQ. This CDR3 region has 18 residues. V shed 4 bases, J shed 7 bases, and the junction held 15 bases outside the gene matches. Here the CDR3 reads CASSPRGSLAGVSGELFF. CDR3 DNA: TGTGCCAGCAGCCCACGTGGAAGCCTAGCGGGAGTCAGCGGGGAGCTGTTTTTT.

The V gene is TRBV5-1, the J gene TRBJ2-2; perhaps TRBD1 as D (5 bases). Germline V gives CDR1 SGHRS, CDR2 YFSETQ. With 2 bases removed from V and 6 bases from J, the gap between germline ends came to 17 bases. There are 16 residues in the CDR3. The CDR3 sequence is CASSFGQGQLAGELFF. DNA of the CDR3: TGCGCCAGCAGCTTTGGTCAGGGTCAATTAGCCGGGGAGCTGTTTTTT.

This chain links TRBV18 with TRBJ1-5; D not certain. V lost 5 bases to trimming and J lost 1 base, with 12 bases between them. The CDR3 is 15 residues long. From germline, CDR1 is KGHSH and CDR2 LQKENI. The CDR3 bases are TGTGCCAGCTCATACGCCAGCGGCAGCAATCAGCCCCAGCATTTT. It yields the protein CASSYASGSNQPQHF.

The chain employs TRBV7-9 and TRBJ2-2; possible D gene TRBD1, 6 bases. V lost 5 bases and J 1 base, leaving 11 bases between the germline ends. The CDR3 has 15 amino acids. Germline V gives CDR1 SEHNR, CDR2 FQNEAQ (reference sequence). CDR3 bases: TGTGCCAGCAGCCGAACAGGGAGGAACACCGGGGAGCTGTTTTTT. Translated, it gives CASSRTGRNTGELFF. Filled out from reference TRBV7-9 and TRBJ2-2, the complete variable domain reads DTGVSQNPRHKITKRGQNVTFRCDPISEHNRLYWYRQTLGQGPEFLTYFQNEAQLEKSRLLSDRFSAERPKGSFSTLEIQRTEQGDSAMYLCASSRTGRNTGELFFGEGSRLTVL.

The rearrangement joins TRBV11-2 to TRBJ1-1; possible D gene TRBD1, 5 bases. Germline CDR1 SGHAT, CDR2 FQNNGV. The CDR3 runs to 14 residues. Trimming removed 3 bases from V and 6 bases from J, with 14 bases in between. CDR3 bases: TGTGCCAGCAGCTTGCAGGGTATGGCCTCTGAAGCTTTCTTT. It translates to CASSLQGMASEAFF.

The chain uses TRBV19 and TRBJ2-7; tentative D call: TRBD1 (6 bases). The CDR3 is 12 amino acids. The V gene lost 6 bases and the J gene lost 4 bases, with 10 bases spanning the gap. In germline, CDR1 is LNHDA, CDR2 SQIVND (reference sequence). For the CDR3, the DNA is TGTGCCAGTAGCAAGACAGGTTACGAGCAGTACTTC. Encoded protein: CASSKTGYEQYF.

The chain joins TRBV6-5 to TRBJ1-5; possible D gene TRBD1, 5 bases. The V end was cut by 8 bases, the J end by 4 bases, with 12 bases between. The CDR3 covers 13 residues. Looked up from germline, CDR1 is MNHEY and CDR2 is SVGAGI. The CDR3 bases are TGTGCCAGCGCAGGGATGCTTAATCAGCCCCAGCATTTT. Translating it yields CASAGMLNQPQHF.

The chain uses TRBV4-1 and TRBJ2-7, with TRBD2 matching over 8 bases. J lost 3 bases, V lost 0 bases, and 7 bases had no gene match. Germline V gives CDR1 MGHRA, CDR2 YSYEKL. CDR3 length: 16 amino acids. CDR3 residues: CASSQEDGGGFYEQYF. For the CDR3, the DNA is TGCGCCAGCAGCCAAGAGGACGGGGGGGGCTTCTACGAGCAGTACTTC.

The chain carries TRBV6-5 and TRBJ2-1; possible D gene TRBD1, 6 bases. Trimming pared 6 bases from V and 15 bases from J, leaving 18 bases between. CDR3 length: 12 residues. Germline-derived CDR1 and CDR2 are MNHEY and SVGAGI. This CDR3 reads CASSDTGPGLFF. CDR3 bases: TGTGCCAGCAGCGACACAGGGCCCGGGTTGTTCTTC.

As for this clone: A read error may account for a junction end that differs from germline. The chain is built from TRBV28 and TRBJ1-5, with a tentative D call TRBD1 (6 bases). Germline CDR1 MDHEN, CDR2 SYDVKM. CDR3 length: 16 amino acids. Here the CDR3 DNA reads TGTGCCAGCAGTTTGATTGGGGGACAAGTAAATCAGCCCCGGCATTTT. The encoded protein is CASSLIGGQVNQPRHF.

This chain uses TRBV30 with TRBJ1-2, with 10 bases lining up with TRBD1. This CDR3 is built from 15 residues. The V gene end was trimmed by 4 bases and the J gene end by 8 bases; junction bases not matched to a gene: 13. Germline CDR1 GTSNPN, CDR2 SVGIG (reference sequence). CDR3 loop: CAWNRPGQGVGGYTF. CDR3 sequence (DNA): TGTGCCTGGAACCGCCCTGGACAGGGGGTGGGAGGCTACACCTTC. The full variable domain, its missing parts supplied by reference TRBV30 and TRBJ1-2, is SQTIHQWPATLVQPVGSPLSLECTVEGTSNPNLYWYRQAAGRGLQLLFYSVGIGQISSEVPQNLSASRPQDRQFILSSKKLLLSDSGFYLCAWNRPGQGVGGYTFGSGTRLTVV.

This chain links TRBV28 with TRBJ1-3; the match to TRBD1 covers 8 bases. The CDR3 covers 15 residues. Germline CDR1 and CDR2: MDHEN and SYDVKM. With 5 bases clipped from V and 1 base from J, the junction kept 4 bases outside the gene matches. This chain's CDR3 is CASSRRQGSGNTIYF. Here the CDR3 DNA reads TGTGCCAGCAGTCGAAGACAGGGGTCTGGAAACACCATATATTTT.

The chain combines TRBV12-5 with TRBJ2-5, with 12 nucleotides matching TRBD2. Germline assignment: CDR1 LGHNT and CDR2 FRNRAP. J was trimmed by 4 bases and V by 6 bases; bases with no gene match: 9. The CDR3 extends over 16 amino acids. CDR3 region: CASGLGLAGWGETQYF. CDR3 nucleotides: TGTGCTAGTGGCCTCGGACTAGCGGGGTGGGGAGAGACCCAGTACTTC.

The CDR3 sequence: CASSIIPYRVYNSPLHF. The CDR3 coding sequence is TGTGCCAGCAGCATTATCCCATACAGGGTCTATAATTCACCCCTCCACTTT. V gene TRBV7-2 combines with J gene TRBJ1-6, with D perhaps TRBD1 (6 bases). Trimming left V 5 bases short and J 3 bases short, with 17 bases between. CDR1 is SGHTA and CDR2 is FQGNSA in the germline V gene. CDR3 length: 17 residues.

The chain employs TRBV27 and TRBJ2-1, with 9 nucleotides matching TRBD1. The V and J ends lost 3 bases and 4 bases, in that order; junction bases with no gene match: 7. The CDR3 sequence is 16 residues long. Germline-derived CDR1 and CDR2 are MNHEY and SMNVEV (reference sequence). The CDR3 DNA reads TGTGCCAGCAGTTTTTCCGGGACAGGGCCATACAATGAGCAGTTCTTC. Amino acids: CASSFSGTGPYNEQFF.

The chain joins TRBV28 to TRBJ2-1; TRBD1 agrees at 9 bases. The CDR3 totals 17 residues. Trimming removed 5 bases from V and 7 bases from J; junction bases left unmatched: 15. The germline gives CDR1 MDHEN, CDR2 SYDVKM. The CDR3 loop reads CASSPLSTMTGGNEQFF. CDR3 sequence (DNA): TGTGCCAGCAGTCCCCTATCGACGATGACAGGGGGTAATGAGCAGTTCTTC.

The V gene is TRBV7-2, the J gene TRBJ1-2; 8 bases fit TRBD1. Germline values: CDR1 SGHTA, CDR2 FQGNSA. This CDR3 contains 15 residues. V shed 0 bases and J 4 bases; nucleotides not matched to a gene: 4. The CDR3 here is CASSLALDRGYGYTF. The CDR3 coding sequence is TGTGCCAGCAGCTTAGCGCTCGACAGGGGCTATGGCTACACCTTC.

The CDR3 region is CASSATSGGDTEAFF. The CDR3 bases are TGTGCCAGCAGTGCCACCTCGGGAGGGGACACTGAAGCTTTCTTT. The rearrangement joins TRBV6-1 to TRBJ1-1; D is possibly TRBD1 (5 bases). V was clipped by 4 bases and J by 3 bases, with 15 bases between them. The CDR3 contains 15 residues. Germline loops: CDR1 MNHNS, CDR2 SASEGT.

J is TRBJ2-7 and V is TRBV30, with 9 bases aligning to TRBD1. The CDR3 spans 14 residues. Per germline, CDR1 GTSNPN and CDR2 SVGIG (reference sequence). With 0 bases clipped from V and 6 bases from J, the junction kept 6 bases outside the gene matches. The CDR3 reads CAWSVGTGLTEQYF. CDR3 DNA: TGTGCCTGGAGTGTTGGGACAGGGCTTACCGAGCAGTACTTC.

The chain uses TRBV10-1 and TRBJ1-2, with D maybe TRBD1 (5 bases). The CDR3 spans 13 residues. Germline V gene lookup returns CDR1 WNHNN and CDR2 SYGVQD (reference sequence). Trimming cost V 3 bases and J 8 bases, with 13 bases left between them. Here the CDR3 reads CASSDQGVYGYTF. The CDR3 region has the DNA TGCGCCAGCAGTGACCAGGGCGTTTACGGCTACACCTTC.